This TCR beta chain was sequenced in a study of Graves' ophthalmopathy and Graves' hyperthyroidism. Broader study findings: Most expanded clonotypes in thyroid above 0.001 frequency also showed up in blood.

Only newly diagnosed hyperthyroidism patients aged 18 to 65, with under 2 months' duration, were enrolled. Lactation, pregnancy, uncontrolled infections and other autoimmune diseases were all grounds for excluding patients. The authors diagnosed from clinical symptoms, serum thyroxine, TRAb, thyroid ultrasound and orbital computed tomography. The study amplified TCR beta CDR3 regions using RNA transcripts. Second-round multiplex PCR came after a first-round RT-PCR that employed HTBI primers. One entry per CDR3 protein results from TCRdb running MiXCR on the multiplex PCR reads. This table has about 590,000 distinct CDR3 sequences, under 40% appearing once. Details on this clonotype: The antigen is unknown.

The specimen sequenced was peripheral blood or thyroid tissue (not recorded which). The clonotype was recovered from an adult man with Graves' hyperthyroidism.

The CDR3 nucleotides read TGCAGTGCTAACGTGTGGGTTGGGGGTTACAATGAGCAGTTCTTC. As protein: CSANVWVGGYNEQFF. The chain couples TRBV20-1 to TRBJ2-7; D assignment may be TRBD1 or TRBD2 (5 bases each). Judging by the DNA end, TRBJ2-1 fits better; the J call may be wrong. This CDR3 contains 15 residues. CDR1 and CDR2 from the germline V gene are DFQATT and SNEGSKA (reference sequence).